The rows below give T cell receptor beta chains drawn from one sample of a study of blood T cells in healthy people across ages. TCRdb fed the 5' RACE reads into MiXCR, producing one record per CDR3 protein. The sample has 750,000 to 1,000,000 distinct CDR3 sequences, 25% to 30% seen once. These same data were also listed under a study on T cells of mothers and their children.

The sample was blood. These receptors were collected from a woman aged 40-49 years in good health. Both conserved end residues are part of each CDR3. The D gene is left open where the match is weak. Size tells how often a clone was seen (once, few, many) or the class of an expanded clone, and some rows leave it out.

TRBV20-1	-	TRBJ2-7	many	TGCAGTGCTAGAGAGGGGAGATACTACGAGCAGTACTTC	CSAREGRYYEQYF
TRBV7-2	-	TRBJ2-5	-	TGTGCCAGCAGCGCAACCACCAGTGAGCAGTACTTC	CASSATTSEQYF
TRBV20-1	-	TRBJ1-5	few	TGCAGTGCTACCACAGGGTACGGCAATCAGCCCCAGCATTTT	CSATTGYGNQPQHF
TRBV6-1	-	TRBJ2-1	many	TGTGCCAGCAGACGGACAGAGTACAATGAGCAGTTCTTC	CASRRTEYNEQFF
TRBV24-1	TRBD2	TRBJ2-3	few	TGTGCCACCACAGCGGGGGGCACAGATACGCAGTATTTT	CATTAGGTDTQYF
TRBV6-1	TRBD2	TRBJ2-1	-	TGTGCCAGCATGCCTGGACTAGGCTGGGGCAATGAGCAGTTCTTC	CASMPGLGWGNEQFF
TRBV20-1	-	TRBJ2-1	many	TGCAGTGCCTACACAAGGGACTCCTACAATGAGCAGTTCTTC	CSAYTRDSYNEQFF
TRBV19	TRBD1	TRBJ2-7	few	TGTGCCAGTAGTTCCTACTGGGGACAGCTCTCCTACGAGCAGTACTTC	CASSSYWGQLSYEQYF
TRBV6-2/TRBV6-3	TRBD2	TRBJ2-5	many	TGTGCCAGCAGTTTTCTTGGGGAGTTTTGGCTAGCGGGGGGAAACCAAGAGACCCAGTACTTC	CASSFLGEFWLAGGNQETQYF
TRBV5-1	TRBD2	TRBJ2-5	many	TGCGCCAGCAGCTTGGCCCCGGGACTAGCGGGGGGGCCCTCCCACCAAGAGACCCAGTACTTC	CASSLAPGLAGGPSHQETQYF
TRBV7-2	TRBD1	TRBJ2-1	-	TGTGCCAGCAGCTTAGGGACAGGGGGGGCGATAGACAATGAGCAGTTCTTC	CASSLGTGGAIDNEQFF
TRBV5-6	-	TRBJ2-7	-	TGTGCCAGCAGCCTGGGGGCGGCTCCGGTAGGCGAGCAGTACTTC	CASSLGAAPVGEQYF
TRBV3-1	TRBD2	TRBJ2-3	-	TGTGCCAGCAGCCCAGGACGACTAGCGGGGGGGCCGCAAGATACGCAGTATTTT	CASSPGRLAGGPQDTQYF
TRBV5-8	-	TRBJ1-4	many	TGTGCCAGCAGCTTTTTAGGGATAACAACTAATGAAAAACTGTTTTTT	CASSFLGITTNEKLFF
TRBV4-3	-	TRBJ1-4	many	TGCGCCAGCAGCCCCCAGGGATCGGAAAAACTGTTTTTT	CASSPQGSEKLFF
TRBV29-1	-	TRBJ2-5	many	TGCAGCGTTGGGGTCGTGGAGGAGACCCAGTACTTC	CSVGVVEETQYF
TRBV3-1	-	TRBJ2-1	-	TGTGCCAGCAGCCAAGGCTCCTACGAGCAGTTCTTC	CASSQGSYEQFF
TRBV5-1	-	TRBJ1-2	-	TGCGCCAGCAGCGCAAATAGGGGAGATGGCTACAGCTTC	CASSANRGDGYSF
TRBV4-3	TRBD1	TRBJ1-2	many	TGCGCCAGCAGCCCAATACAGGGGGCTAGGAACTATGGCTACACCTTC	CASSPIQGARNYGYTF
TRBV12-3/TRBV12-4	-	TRBJ2-7	-	TGTGCCAGCAGGAAAAGTGGGGGAATCTCCTACGAGCAGTACTTC	CASRKSGGISYEQYF
TRBV10-3	-	TRBJ2-4	many	TGTGCCATCAGTGAGTCCGGCGGGATAAACATTCAGTACTTC	CAISESGGINIQYF
TRBV7-2	TRBD2	TRBJ2-3	few	TGTGCCAGCAGCTCCCTGCAACTAGCGGCCGAGACGCAGTATTTT	CASSSLQLAAETQYF
TRBV7-3	-	TRBJ1-1	few	TGTGCCAGCAGCTTAATGGCAAGTGGGGCTGGCACTGAAGCTTTCTTT	CASSLMASGAGTEAFF
TRBV6-2/TRBV6-3	TRBD2	TRBJ2-1	-	TGTGCCAGCAGTTACTCGTTAGCAGGACTAGCCTTTAGTGAGCAGTTCTTC	CASSYSLAGLAFSEQFF
TRBV20-1	TRBD1	TRBJ1-4	few	TGCAGTTTAAGGGGACAGGGGAATGAAAAACTGTTTTTT	CSLRGQGNEKLFF
TRBV18	TRBD1	TRBJ2-2	-	TGTGCCAGCTCACCGCCAGGGGGCTTCACCGGGGAGCTGTTTTTT	CASSPPGGFTGELFF
TRBV4-3	TRBD1	TRBJ2-5	many	TGCGCCAGCAGCCTCTACTTTGGACAGGGCGCAGAGACCCAGTACTTC	CASSLYFGQGAETQYF
TRBV27	TRBD2	TRBJ2-3	-	TGTGCCAGCAGTTTGGAACTAGCGACCACAGATACGCAGTATTTT	CASSLELATTDTQYF
TRBV11-3	-	TRBJ2-3	few	TGTGCCAGCAGCCTAGGGAGGAAACGGAGCAACACAGATACGCAGTATTTT	CASSLGRKRSNTDTQYF
TRBV7-9	-	TRBJ2-5	-	TGTGCCAGCAGCTTATCTAGCGCGGGGGAGACCCAGTACTTC	CASSLSSAGETQYF
TRBV7-2	TRBD2	TRBJ2-1	many	TGTGCCAGCAGCTCTCCCCGTACTAGCGGGGGGGGGAGCTCCTACAATGAGCAGTTCTTC	CASSSPRTSGGGSSYNEQFF
TRBV20-1	TRBD1	TRBJ2-5	many	TGCAGTGCTAGGATTGGACAGGGGGCGGTTTCTGAGACCCAGTACTTC	CSARIGQGAVSETQYF
TRBV27	-	TRBJ1-1	-	TGTGCCAGCAGGTTAAATTGGGCAGCTGAAGCTTTCTTT	CASRLNWAAEAFF
TRBV20-1	-	TRBJ2-1	few	TGCAGTGTTAAGATCTGGAACTCCTACAATGAGCAGTTCTTC	CSVKIWNSYNEQFF
TRBV4-3	-	TRBJ2-2	-	TGCGCCAGCAGCCAAGAATCCGGGGTCAACACCGGGGAGCTGTTTTTT	CASSQESGVNTGELFF
TRBV28	TRBD2	TRBJ2-1	many	TGTGCCAGCAGTTTACCGTCTAGCGGGGGGGCTAATGAGCAGTTCTTC	CASSLPSSGGANEQFF
TRBV4-1	-	TRBJ1-1	-	TGCGCCAGCAGCCAACCCCCCGGGCCGAACACTGAAGCTTTCTTT	CASSQPPGPNTEAFF
TRBV20-1	TRBD2	TRBJ2-7	many	TGCAGTGTAGGATTAGGGACTAGCGGGGGGTACGAGCAGTACTTC	CSVGLGTSGGYEQYF
TRBV30	-	TRBJ1-1	-	TGTGCCTGGAGCCTAGGGGGGAGAGCTTTCTTT	CAWSLGGRAFF
TRBV7-9	-	TRBJ2-1	many	TGTGCCAGCAGTACCCGGGGTTACAATGAGCAGTTCTTC	CASSTRGYNEQFF
TRBV12-3/TRBV12-4	TRBD1	TRBJ2-7	-	TGTGCCAGCGGCGACGACAGGGGGTTATACGAGCAGTACTTC	CASGDDRGLYEQYF